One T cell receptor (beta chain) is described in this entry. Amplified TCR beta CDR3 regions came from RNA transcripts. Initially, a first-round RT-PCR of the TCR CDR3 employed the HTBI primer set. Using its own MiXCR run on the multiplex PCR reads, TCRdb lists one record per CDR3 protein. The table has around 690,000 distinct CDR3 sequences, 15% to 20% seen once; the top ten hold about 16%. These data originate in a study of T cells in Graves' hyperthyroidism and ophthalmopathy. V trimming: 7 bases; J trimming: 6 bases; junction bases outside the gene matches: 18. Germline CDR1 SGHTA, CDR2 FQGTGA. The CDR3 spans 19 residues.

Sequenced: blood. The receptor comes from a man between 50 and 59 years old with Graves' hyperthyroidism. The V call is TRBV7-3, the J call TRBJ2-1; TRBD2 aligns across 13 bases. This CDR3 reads CASIQRGLAGVPRGNEQFF. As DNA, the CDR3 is TGTGCCAGCATCCAACGTGGACTAGCGGGAGTGCCGAGGGGCAATGAGCAGTTCTTC.